Following are 27 T cell receptor beta chains from one sample sequenced in a study of beta chain features in type 1 diabetes. The investigators reverse transcribed all of the isolated RNA, so they sequenced expressed TCRB transcripts. Produced via immunoSEQ multiplex PCR; TCRdb's table is partial and in-frame only. Among about 140,000 clones listed, 9.5% to 10% were seen once. The sequenced sample consisted of central memory CD4+ T cells from blood. Source of these receptors: a woman aged 40 to 49 in good health.

The chain uses TRBV5-1 and TRBJ1-3, with a tentative D call TRBD1 (5 bases). CDR3 length: 17 residues. V dropped 0 bases and J dropped 0 bases, with 13 bases sitting between them. From germline, CDR1 is SGHRS and CDR2 YFSETQ. CDR3 sequence reads: CASSLGLQGASGNTIYF. The CDR3 region has the DNA TGCGCCAGCAGCTTGGGCCTTCAGGGTGCCTCTGGAAACACCATATATTTT.

V gene TRBV7-9 combines with J gene TRBJ2-7, with unresolved D. This CDR3 is built from 14 residues. Trimming removed 0 bases at V and 2 bases at J, with 8 bases between. Germline CDR1 and CDR2: SEHNR and FQNEAQ (reference sequence). The DNA of the CDR3 is TGTGCCAGCAGCTTAGCGTCCCCAACCTACGAGCAGTACTTC. Protein: CASSLASPTYEQYF. The full variable domain, completed using reference TRBV7-9 and TRBJ2-7, is DTGVSQNPRHKITKRGQNVTFRCDPISEHNRLYWYRQTLGQGPEFLTYFQNEAQLEKSRLLSDRFSAERPKGSFSTLEIQRTEQGDSAMYLCASSLASPTYEQYFGPGTRLTVT.

The chain carries TRBV9 and TRBJ2-3; 7 bases fit TRBD1. Per the germline V gene, CDR1 is SGDLS and CDR2 is YYNGEE. This CDR3 is built from 14 residues. Trimming removed 5 bases from V and 1 base from J; junction bases left unmatched: 4. The CDR3 bases are TGTGCCAGCAGACAGGGGCCGGGCACAGATACGCAGTATTTT. Amino acids: CASRQGPGTDTQYF.

V gene TRBV2 combines with J gene TRBJ2-1, with 8 bases identical to TRBD2. V gave up 3 bases and J gave up 8 bases; unmatched junction bases: 6. The germline gives CDR1 SNHLY, CDR2 FYNNEI. The CDR3 covers 14 residues. CDR3 in DNA: TGTGCCAGCAGTGATCGGGGGGGGCCCGATGAGCAGTTCTTC. As protein: CASSDRGGPDEQFF.

The V call is TRBV18, the J call TRBJ2-7, with D possibly matching TRBD1 (6 bases). Trimming left V 8 bases short and J 3 bases short, with 14 bases between. Looked up from germline, CDR1 is KGHSH and CDR2 is LQKENI. CDR3 length: 13 residues. In DNA, the CDR3 is TGTGCCAGCGCCAGGGGCCCTAACTACGAGCAGTACTTC. This translates into CASARGPNYEQYF. Supplemented by reference TRBV18 and TRBJ2-7, the full variable domain reads NAGVMQNPRHLVRRRGQEARLRCSPMKGHSHVYWYRQLPEEGLKFMVYLQKENIIDESGMPKERFSAEFPKEGPSILRIQQVVRGDSAAYFCASARGPNYEQYFGPGTRLTVT.

CDR3 bases: TGTGCCAGCAAACAGGCGGAGAACACTGAAGCTTTCTTT. Its protein is CASKQAENTEAFF. The rearrangement uses TRBV2 and TRBJ1-1, with D tentatively TRBD1 (5 bases). V lost 7 bases to trimming and J lost 1 base, with 10 bases between them. Germline V CDR1 and CDR2: SNHLY, FYNNEI. The CDR3 spans 13 residues.

The J gene is TRBJ2-1, the V gene TRBV7-9; TRBD2 matches 16 bases. The CDR3 covers 16 residues. With 5 bases clipped from V and 6 bases from J, the junction kept 4 bases outside the gene matches. CDR1 and CDR2 from the germline V gene are SEHNR and FQNEAQ (reference sequence). The CDR3 region has the DNA TGTGCCAGCAGCGCGGGACTAGCGGGGGGGATCAATGAGCAGTTCTTC. Its translation is CASSAGLAGGINEQFF.

J is TRBJ2-3 and V is TRBV25-1; 11 bases map to TRBD2. After removal of 1 base from V and 6 bases from J, the junction contained 3 bases not matched to a gene. Germline CDR1 and CDR2: MGHDK and SYGVNS. The CDR3 extends over 15 amino acids. The DNA of the CDR3 is TGTGCCAGCAGTGAATCGTTAGCGGGGGGGGATACGCAGTATTTT. Translation gives CASSESLAGGDTQYF.

The J gene is TRBJ2-3, the V gene TRBV5-1, with TRBD1 as a possible D gene (6 bases). V lost 3 bases to trimming and J lost 5 bases, with 13 bases between them. Germline values: CDR1 SGHRS, CDR2 YFSETQ. The CDR3 has 14 residues. The CDR3 DNA follows: TGCGCCAGCAGCTCAGACCCGACAGGAGATACGCAGTATTTT. Its translation: CASSSDPTGDTQYF.

The CDR3 reads CASTSAGSSYEQYF. CDR3 sequence (DNA): TGTGCCAGCACCTCGGCGGGCAGCTCCTACGAGCAGTACTTC. The J gene is TRBJ2-7, the V gene TRBV28, with D perhaps matching TRBD2 (5 bases). The germline CDR1 and CDR2 sequences are MDHEN and SYDVKM. The CDR3 runs 14 residues. V lost 7 bases to trimming and J lost 0 bases, with 13 bases between them. The variable domain in full, completed from reference TRBV28 and TRBJ2-7, reads DVKVTQSSRYLVKRTGEKVFLECVQDMDHENMFWYRQDPGLGLRLIYFSYDVKMKEKGDIPEGYSVSREKKERFSLILESASTNQTSMYLCASTSAGSSYEQYFGPGTRLTVT.

In its sample, this clone was seen many times. The J gene is TRBJ2-5, the V gene TRBV5-1, with D possibly matching TRBD2 (5 bases). The CDR3 consists of 14 residues. CDR1 is SGHRS, CDR2 YFSETQ, per germline. The germline V and J ends were trimmed by 2 bases and 0 bases, with 8 bases remaining between them. CDR3 residues: CASSFLGDQETQYF. CDR3 bases: TGCGCCAGCAGCTTCCTCGGGGACCAAGAGACCCAGTACTTC.

V is TRBV10-1 and J is TRBJ2-5; 7 bases are shared with TRBD2. Germline trimming cut 5 bases from V and 4 bases from J; bases unmatched to any gene: 4. Germline-derived CDR1 and CDR2 are WNHNN and SYGVQD (reference sequence). The CDR3 loop spans 13 amino acids. CDR3 coding DNA: TGCGCCAGCAGTAGCGGGGCGGCAGAGACCCAGTACTTC. It is translated as CASSSGAAETQYF.

This clone turned up a few times. The J gene is TRBJ2-2, the V gene TRBV7-2; 10 nucleotides line up with TRBD1. Trimming cost V 5 bases and J 2 bases; bases outside gene matches: 5. Germline lookup yields CDR1 SGHTA and CDR2 FQGNSA. The CDR3 has 16 amino acids. For the CDR3, the DNA is TGTGCCAGCAGCCTTGGACAGGGGGTAAACACCGGGGAGCTGTTTTTT. Protein: CASSLGQGVNTGELFF.

The J gene is TRBJ2-5, the V gene TRBV5-4; possible D gene TRBD1, 6 bases. The CDR3 length is 15 residues. Looked up from germline, CDR1 is SGHNT and CDR2 is YYREEE (reference sequence). V was shortened by 3 bases and J by 1 base, with 13 bases between the two germline ends. In DNA form, the CDR3 reads TGTGCCAGCAGCTCACCGACAGGACTCCAAGAGACCCAGTACTTC. This sequence encodes CASSSPTGLQETQYF.

The chain recombines TRBV27 with TRBJ2-1, with 12 bases that match TRBD1. The CDR3 is 18 residues long. The V segment lost 6 bases and the J segment 8 bases; nucleotides outside the gene matches: 17. Germline V lookup: CDR1 MNHEY, CDR2 SMNVEV (reference sequence). CDR3 protein: CASSSGTGGGSGKDEQFF. CDR3 DNA: TGTGCCAGCAGCTCCGGGACAGGGGGCGGTTCGGGGAAAGATGAGCAGTTCTTC.

The genes are TRBV4-3 and TRBJ2-1; 9 bases fit TRBD2. With V trimmed by 3 bases and J by 0 bases, 6 bases remained unmatched. This CDR3 has 17 residues. CDR1 and CDR2 (germline): LGHNA, YSLEER. As DNA, the CDR3 is TGCGCCAGCAGCCAGAGGAGCGGGGGGAGCTCCTACAATGAGCAGTTCTTC. Encoded protein: CASSQRSGGSSYNEQFF.

This clone has more than one count but fewer than ten. Here the CDR3 reads CASKQGRILAKNIQYF. CDR3 DNA sequence: TGTGCCAGCAAACAGGGCCGTATTTTAGCCAAAAACATTCAGTACTTC. The chain recombines TRBV21-1 with TRBJ2-4; the D segment call TRBD1 is taken from the table without a DNA check. TRBV21-1 is a listed pseudogene. The CDR3 spans 16 residues.

This clone was counted between two and nine times. J is TRBJ1-4 and V is TRBV11-2, with no clear D. The CDR3 loop spans 16 amino acids. V shed 5 bases and J shed 5 bases, with 18 bases lying between them. The V gene's germline CDR1 is SGHAT and CDR2 FQNNGV. CDR3 nucleotide sequence: TGTGCCAGCAGCCCTACGTTTTGGGGAGGAAATGAAAAACTGTTTTTT. This encodes CASSPTFWGGNEKLFF.

This clone turned up a few times. The J gene is TRBJ2-1, the V gene TRBV13, with TRBD1 matching over 9 bases. The CDR3 has 15 amino acids. The junction had 10 bases not matched to a gene; V was cut back by 3 bases and J by 10 bases. CDR1 is PRHDT, CDR2 FYEKMQ, per germline (reference sequence). This CDR3 is CASSFRDREVGEQFF. As DNA, the CDR3 is TGTGCCAGCAGCTTCCGGGACAGGGAGGTAGGAGAGCAGTTCTTC.

This clone has more than one count but fewer than ten. The chain combines TRBV21-1 with TRBJ2-7; TRBD1, the table's D call, lacks a check against the DNA. TRBV21-1 counts as a pseudogene. This CDR3 has 18 residues. The CDR3, as DNA: TGTGCCAGCAGCAACCCAGCCGGGACAGGGCATCCCCCCTACGAGCAGTACTTC. Translation gives CASSNPAGTGHPPYEQYF.

This clone appeared a few times. The chain uses TRBV2 and TRBJ1-6; D is undetermined. There are 13 residues in the CDR3. The V end lost 1 base, the J end lost 7 bases, and 5 bases lay between the germline ends. Germline V gives CDR1 SNHLY, CDR2 FYNNEI. CDR3 loop: CASSEVENSPLHF. DNA of the CDR3: TGTGCCAGCAGTGAAGTGGAGAATTCACCCCTCCACTTT.

V gene TRBV7-7 combines with J gene TRBJ2-5, with D hard to call. V lost 6 bases and J lost 5, with 16 bases in between. The CDR3 is 14 amino acids. Germline-derived CDR1 and CDR2 are SSHAT and FNYEAQ (reference sequence). CDR3 sequence: CASRPITSMETQYF. DNA for the CDR3: TGTGCCAGCAGGCCGATTACATCGATGGAGACCCAGTACTTC.

V and J are TRBV4-3 and TRBJ2-1; TRBD2 matches 10 bases. J gave up 3 bases and V 2 bases, and 10 bases lay outside the gene matches. The CDR3 covers 18 residues. Germline V CDR1 and CDR2: LGHNA, YSLEER. CDR3 nucleotide sequence: TGCGCCAGCAGCCAAAGGTACGAGCGGGGGGGACTCTACAATGAGCAGTTCTTC. Encoded protein: CASSQRYERGGLYNEQFF.

This clone was counted between two and nine times. The chain joins TRBV29-1 to TRBJ2-5, with D unresolved. Germline values: CDR1 SQVTM, CDR2 ANQGSEA. This CDR3 region has 12 residues. Trimming stripped 6 bases from V and 2 bases from J, with 10 bases between. This CDR3 is CSVTRIQETQYF. Here the CDR3 DNA reads TGCAGCGTAACGAGGATACAAGAGACCCAGTACTTC.

This clone was observed a few times. V and J are TRBV7-9 and TRBJ2-3; D call uncertain. Germline CDR1 SEHNR, CDR2 FQNEAQ (reference sequence). The CDR3 length is 16 residues. V lost 5 bases and J lost 6, with 21 bases in between. CDR3 amino acids: CASSPLGQARSDTQYF. CDR3 nucleotides: TGTGCCAGCAGCCCACTGGGCCAGGCTCGTTCGGATACGCAGTATTTT.

This clone appeared many times. The V gene is TRBV10-3, the J gene TRBJ2-1; the match to TRBD1 covers 7 bases. The ends lost 5 bases at V and 1 base at J; junction bases unmatched: 5. The CDR3 has 15 residues. CDR1 is ENHRY and CDR2 is SYGVKD in the germline V gene. The CDR3 loop is CAISRTGDSYNEQFF. CDR3 DNA: TGTGCCATCAGTCGGACAGGCGATTCCTACAATGAGCAGTTCTTC.

A single count supports this clone. The gene calls are TRBV5-1 and TRBJ1-1, with D possibly TRBD1 on 6 matching bases. There are 15 residues in the CDR3. The germline V and J ends were trimmed by 2 bases and 1 base, with 12 bases remaining between them. Germline CDR1 and CDR2: SGHRS and YFSETQ. The DNA for the CDR3 is TGCGCCAGCAGCTTAACGGGACACCCGAACACTGAAGCTTTCTTT. Protein sequence: CASSLTGHPNTEAFF.